The clone carrying this T cell receptor (beta chain) was detected only once. Generated by immunoSEQ multiplex PCR, the TCRdb table keeps only in-frame clones and is missing some. The repertoire holds 250,000 or so clones, with approximately 84% as singletons. Recruits, aged roughly 18 to 95 years, lived in under 25 US areas. The data stem from a study of blood T cell repertoires in COVID-19. Study at large: Specimens from acute and convalescent COVID-19 originated in the United States, Italy and Spain.

The CDR3 contains 13 residues. V gave up 3 bases and J gave up 3 bases, with 9 bases separating them. Germline V CDR1 and CDR2: SEHNR, FQNEAQ (reference sequence). The specimen sequenced was PBMCs or T cells enriched from blood (not recorded which). This chain uses TRBV7-9 with TRBJ2-7; TRBD1 might be the D (5 bases). This TCR came from a man aged 50 to 60 who had recovered from COVID-19. This chain's CDR3 is CASSLGLDYEQYF. CDR3 bases: TGTGCCAGCAGCTTGGGGCTAGACTACGAGCAGTACTTC.